This T cell receptor (beta chain) was sequenced during a study of blood T cell repertoires in COVID-19. Looking at the study overall: PBMCs, B-cell-depleted T cells, or T cells were the source of the cDNA or gDNA that made up the material.

The germline V gene has CDR1 SGHTA and CDR2 FQGNSA. V gave up 0 bases and J gave up 10 bases; unmatched junction bases: 7. CDR3 length: 14 residues. Authors' methods: Amplified reference gene primers provided the basis for estimating nucleated cell counts. Profiling relied on immunoSEQ multiplex PCR, and the TCRdb table lists in-frame clones only, not all of them. The V and J calls and the clone size are those of that table, but D and trimming were determined from the DNA. The sample has 410,000 or so clones; about 88% are singletons. A single count supports this clone. The Seattle site enrolled patients during active infection and followed them longitudinally.

The receptor was isolated from a woman between 40 and 50 years old with COVID-19, enrolled during active disease. The V gene is TRBV7-2, the J gene TRBJ1-1; 8 positions match TRBD1. The sample taken for sequencing was peripheral blood. CDR3 nucleotides: TGTGCCAGCAGCTTAGCGCCAGGGGGCTCAGGAGCTTTCTTT. This sequence encodes CASSLAPGGSGAFF.